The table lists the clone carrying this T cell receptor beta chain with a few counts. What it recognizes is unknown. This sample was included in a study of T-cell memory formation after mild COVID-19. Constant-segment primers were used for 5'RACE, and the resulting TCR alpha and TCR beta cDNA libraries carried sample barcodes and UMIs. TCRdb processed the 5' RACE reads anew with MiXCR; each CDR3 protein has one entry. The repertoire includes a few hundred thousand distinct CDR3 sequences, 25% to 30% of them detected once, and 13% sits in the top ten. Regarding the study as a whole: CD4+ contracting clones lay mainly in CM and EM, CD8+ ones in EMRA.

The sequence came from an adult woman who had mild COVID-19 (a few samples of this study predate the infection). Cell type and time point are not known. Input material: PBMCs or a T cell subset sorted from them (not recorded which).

As DNA, the CDR3 is TGCAGCGTTGTGGGACAGGGAAGTTACGAGCAGTACTTC. Its protein is CSVVGQGSYEQYF. The V and J genes are TRBV29-1 and TRBJ2-7, with 9 bases identical to TRBD1. The CDR3 has 13 amino acids. CDR1 SQVTM and CDR2 ANQGSEA come from the germline V gene. V gave up 4 bases and J gave up 4 bases; unmatched junction bases: 5.